The 7 T cell receptor beta chains presented below share a single source sample, sequenced in a study of OX40 agonist ivuxolimab in advanced cancers. The data were produced by immunoSEQ multiplex PCR, yet TCRdb's version contains in-frame clones alone and is incomplete. This sample carries about 6,300 clones, 70% to 80% of them seen once, and the ten largest clones take 55% to 75%. The sample here was CD4+ or CD8+ T cells sorted from blood, taken in a trial of the OX40 agonist ivuxolimab. Every receptor here comes from an adult with an advanced solid tumor such as melanoma, head and neck, liver or kidney cancer.

The V gene is TRBV19, the J gene TRBJ2-7, with D possibly TRBD1 on 5 matching bases. The germline V and J ends were trimmed by 5 bases and 3 bases, with 5 bases remaining between them. Per the germline V gene, CDR1 is LNHDA and CDR2 is SQIVND (reference sequence). This CDR3 spans 11 amino acids. CDR3 in DNA: TGTGCCAGTAGTGACAGCTACGAGCAGTACTTC. It specifies CASSDSYEQYF.

This rearrangement joins TRBV7-9 to TRBJ1-1; D remains ambiguous. The CDR3 covers 13 residues. V was shortened by 3 bases and J by 3 bases, with 8 bases between the two germline ends. The germline V gene encodes CDR1 SEHNR and CDR2 FQNEAQ (reference sequence). Here the CDR3 DNA reads TGTGCCAGCAGCTTCCCCCCGGACACTGAAGCTTTCTTT. This encodes CASSFPPDTEAFF.

V usage is TRBV7-8 and J usage is TRBJ2-2; 9 bases are a match to TRBD2. The CDR3 is 14 residues long. Germline-derived CDR1 and CDR2 are SGHVS and FQNEAQ. The V gene end was trimmed by 3 bases and the J gene end by 6 bases; junction bases not matched to a gene: 2. The CDR3 sequence: CASSLGLASGELFF. The CDR3 coding sequence is TGTGCCAGCAGCTTGGGACTAGCATCCGGGGAGCTGTTTTTT.

This chain's CDR3 is CASSAGTSLWEQYF. CDR3 DNA sequence: TGTGCCAGCAGCGCCGGGACTAGCCTTTGGGAGCAGTACTTC. The V call is TRBV7-7, the J call TRBJ2-7, with 9 bases identical to TRBD2. The V segment lost 5 bases and the J segment 7 bases; nucleotides outside the gene matches: 9. The germline V gene has CDR1 SSHAT and CDR2 FNYEAQ (reference sequence). The CDR3 loop spans 14 amino acids.

There are a few counts of this clone. The V gene is TRBV7-9, the J gene TRBJ2-5; maybe TRBD2 (6 bases). Looked up from germline, CDR1 is SEHNR and CDR2 is FQNEAQ (reference sequence). The V end was cut by 4 bases, the J end by 2 bases, with 11 bases between. The CDR3 extends over 14 amino acids. The CDR3 DNA follows: TGTGCCAGCAGCTCCGGACTATCACAAGAGACCCAGTACTTC. Translation gives CASSSGLSQETQYF.

CDR3 sequence: CASSQDGNRGNSPLHF. DNA of the CDR3: TGCGCCAGCAGCCAAGATGGGAACAGGGGTAATTCACCCCTCCACTTT. The chain is built from TRBV4-3 and TRBJ1-6, with 7 positions matching TRBD1. The CDR3 covers 16 residues. V lost 0 bases to trimming and J lost 6 bases; unmatched junction nucleotides: 5. Germline lookup yields CDR1 LGHNA and CDR2 YSLEER.

CDR3 protein: CASSPDRWSETQYF. As DNA, the CDR3 is TGTGCCAGCAGTCCTGACAGATGGAGTGAGACCCAGTACTTC. This chain links TRBV27 with TRBJ2-5; tentative D call: TRBD1 (5 bases). Germline lookup yields CDR1 MNHEY and CDR2 SMNVEV (reference sequence). V shed 5 bases and J shed 5 bases, with 15 bases lying between them. The CDR3 sequence is 14 residues long.